This paragraph reports one T cell receptor beta chain. The data originate from a study of blood T cell repertoires in COVID-19. Study information: The origin of the acute and convalescent COVID-19 samples was the United States, Italy and Spain. Nucleic acid was either cDNA or gDNA, and it came from T cells, B-cell-depleted T cells, or PBMCs.

Original processing notes: It was from reference gene primer amplification that nucleated cell counts were estimated. Some clones are missing from TCRdb's copy, which holds only in-frame ones; the method was immunoSEQ multiplex PCR. V, J and clone size reflect that table, while D and trimming were determined from the DNA. The data contain 200,000 to 250,000 clones, roughly 80% of them seen just once; the ten biggest clones take up approximately 5.4%. The V gene's germline CDR1 is SGHRS and CDR2 YFSETQ. The junction had 8 bases not matched to a gene; V was cut back by 0 bases and J by 5 bases. CDR3 length equals 16 residues.

The receptor comes from a human donor in a cohort sampled during active COVID-19. The chain has TRBV5-1 and TRBJ2-1, with 7 bases that match TRBD2. The sample comprised peripheral blood. The CDR3 reads CASSLAGGIYNNEQFF. The CDR3 nucleotides read TGCGCCAGCAGCTTGGCCGGGGGGATTTATAACAATGAGCAGTTCTTC.